This T cell receptor beta chain was sequenced in a study of identical twins. This clonotype was recorded a few times. No antigen is known for it. Trimming removed 4 bases at V and 6 bases at J, with 10 bases between. Looked up from germline, CDR1 is WNHNN and CDR2 is SYGVQD (reference sequence). The CDR3 covers 13 residues. TCRdb itself ran the 5' RACE reads through MiXCR, one entry per CDR3 protein. The sample lists about 450,000 distinct CDR3 sequences, around a sixth occurring once. Study-level findings and limits: Among beta out-of-frame sequences, excess sharing between twins appeared weaker.

This rearrangement joins TRBV10-1 to TRBJ2-1; D perhaps matches TRBD2 (6 bases). This TCR came from a man aged 50-59 years in good health. What was sequenced was naive T cells sorted from blood. The CDR3 sequence: CASSAGAFNEQFF. CDR3 coding DNA: TGCGCCAGCAGTGCGGGAGCCTTCAATGAGCAGTTCTTC.